Listed below are T cell receptor beta chains from one sample, sequenced in a study of T cell responses to AZD1222 COVID-19 vaccine. The protocol was immunoSEQ multiplex PCR, while the TCRdb copy is restricted to in-frame clones and leaves out a portion. The sample includes about 120,000 clones, roughly nine tenths seen only once; the top ten take almost 5.5%. Here the sequenced sample was peripheral blood, taken on day 0 of AZD1222 vaccination. The receptors shown here come from an adult in good health. Each CDR3 is given with its conserved first and last residue. The order of the fields is D gene, J gene, V gene, clone size, CDR3 protein, CDR3 DNA. D genes are given only for firm matches. The listing skips clone size in some rows; elsewhere it reads once, few, many or a size class.

d_gene: NA
j_gene: TRBJ1-3
v_gene: TRBV28
abundance: NA
CDR3aa: CASIPSEGTPNTIYF
CDR3nt: TGTGCCAGCATTCCTTCCGAGGGCACGCCAAACACCATATATTTT

d_gene: NA
j_gene: TRBJ1-3
v_gene: TRBV9
abundance: once
CDR3aa: CASSVGQSLSGNTIYF
CDR3nt: TGTGCCAGCAGCGTTGGGCAGTCCCTCTCTGGAAACACCATATATTTT

d_gene: NA
j_gene: TRBJ1-2
v_gene: TRBV7-9
abundance: NA
CDR3aa: CASSQTQGHGYTF
CDR3nt: TGTGCCAGCAGTCAGACCCAAGGGCATGGCTACACCTTC

d_gene: TRBD1
j_gene: TRBJ2-7
v_gene: TRBV11-1
abundance: NA
CDR3aa: CASSLNRGNYEQYF
CDR3nt: TGTGCCAGCAGCTTAAACAGGGGGAATTACGAGCAGTACTTC

d_gene: TRBD1
j_gene: TRBJ1-3
v_gene: TRBV18
abundance: NA
CDR3aa: CASSHGTGSSGNTIYF
CDR3nt: TGTGCCAGCTCCCACGGGACAGGGTCCTCTGGAAACACCATATATTTT

d_gene: NA
j_gene: TRBJ2-7
v_gene: TRBV5-1
abundance: NA
CDR3aa: CASSSSGTNYEQYF
CDR3nt: TGCGCCAGCAGCTCTTCCGGGACCAACTACGAGCAGTACTTC

d_gene: NA
j_gene: TRBJ1-1
v_gene: TRBV6-5
abundance: NA
CDR3aa: CASSAQAEAFF
CDR3nt: TGTGCCAGCAGCGCCCAGGCTGAAGCTTTCTTT

d_gene: NA
j_gene: TRBJ2-3
v_gene: TRBV5-1
abundance: once
CDR3aa: CASSLGISDTQYF
CDR3nt: TGCGCCAGCAGCTTGGGGATTTCTGATACGCAGTATTTT

d_gene: TRBD1
j_gene: TRBJ1-5
v_gene: TRBV28
abundance: NA
CDR3aa: CASNGQGSFQPQHF
CDR3nt: TGTGCCAGCAACGGACAGGGGTCATTTCAGCCCCAGCATTTT

d_gene: TRBD1
j_gene: TRBJ1-5
v_gene: TRBV2
abundance: NA
CDR3aa: CASREQGGQPQHF
CDR3nt: TGTGCCAGCAGGGAACAGGGGGGACAGCCCCAGCATTTT

d_gene: NA
j_gene: TRBJ2-6
v_gene: TRBV19
abundance: few
CDR3aa: CASSMEKLANVLTF
CDR3nt: TGTGCCAGTAGTATGGAGAAACTGGCCAACGTCCTGACTTTC

d_gene: TRBD1
j_gene: TRBJ1-4
v_gene: TRBV9
abundance: NA
CDR3aa: CASSKGTGVEKLFF
CDR3nt: TGTGCCAGCAGCAAAGGGACAGGGGTTGAAAAACTGTTTTTT

d_gene: NA
j_gene: TRBJ1-4
v_gene: TRBV5-6
abundance: NA
CDR3aa: CASSLGPTGGGEKLFF
CDR3nt: TGTGCCAGCAGCTTGGGCCCCACCGGAGGAGGTGAAAAACTGTTTTTT

d_gene: NA
j_gene: TRBJ1-6
v_gene: TRBV7-2
abundance: NA
CDR3aa: CASSLVLSPLHF
CDR3nt: TGTGCCAGCAGCTTAGTTCTTTCACCCCTCCACTTT

d_gene: NA
j_gene: TRBJ2-3
v_gene: TRBV7-7
abundance: NA
CDR3aa: CASSLGAGPTDTQYF
CDR3nt: TGTGCTAGCAGCTTAGGGGCAGGGCCCACAGATACGCAGTATTTT

d_gene: NA
j_gene: TRBJ2-1
v_gene: TRBV30
abundance: NA
CDR3aa: CAWTRGYNEQFF
CDR3nt: TGTGCCTGGACTCGGGGATACAATGAGCAGTTCTTC

d_gene: TRBD2
j_gene: TRBJ2-5
v_gene: TRBV19
abundance: NA
CDR3aa: CATKGWLAGSETQYF
CDR3nt: TGTGCCACCAAAGGGTGGCTAGCGGGATCAGAGACCCAGTACTTC

d_gene: NA
j_gene: TRBJ1-3
v_gene: TRBV6-5
abundance: NA
CDR3aa: CAVISEGNTIYF
CDR3nt: TGTGCCGTTATTTCGGAGGGAAACACCATATATTTT

d_gene: TRBD2
j_gene: TRBJ2-7
v_gene: TRBV27
abundance: NA
CDR3aa: CASSLREGYEQYF
CDR3nt: TGTGCCAGCAGTTTGCGGGAGGGCTACGAGCAGTACTTC

d_gene: TRBD2
j_gene: TRBJ2-7
v_gene: TRBV28
abundance: once
CDR3aa: CASSLSLGTSGIYEQYF
CDR3nt: TGTGCCAGCAGTTTATCTCTGGGGACTAGCGGGATTTACGAGCAGTACTTC

d_gene: TRBD1
j_gene: TRBJ2-4
v_gene: TRBV23-1
abundance: NA
CDR3aa: CASSQSGQGPDSKNIQYF
CDR3nt: TGCGCCAGCAGCCAGAGCGGACAGGGGCCAGACTCCAAAAACATTCAGTACTTC

d_gene: TRBD2
j_gene: TRBJ2-1
v_gene: TRBV28
abundance: NA
CDR3aa: CASSSHPVGLAENEQFF
CDR3nt: TGTGCCAGCAGTTCCCACCCCGTGGGACTAGCAGAAAATGAGCAGTTCTTC

d_gene: TRBD2
j_gene: TRBJ2-1
v_gene: TRBV7-3
abundance: few
CDR3aa: CASSFLPVGGRGDEQFF
CDR3nt: TGTGCCAGCAGCTTCCTCCCGGTGGGCGGGAGGGGAGATGAGCAGTTCTTC

d_gene: NA
j_gene: TRBJ2-7
v_gene: TRBV3-1/TRBV3-2
abundance: NA
CDR3aa: CASSSPLNPTGSQYF
CDR3nt: TGTGCCAGCAGCTCGCCCCTTAACCCGACAGGATCTCAGTACTTC

d_gene: NA
j_gene: TRBJ1-1
v_gene: TRBV5-5
abundance: NA
CDR3aa: CASRMGGNTEAFF
CDR3nt: TGTGCCAGCCGGATGGGGGGGAACACTGAAGCTTTCTTT

d_gene: NA
j_gene: TRBJ1-1
v_gene: TRBV3-1/TRBV3-2
abundance: NA
CDR3aa: CASSQRGTQAFF
CDR3nt: TGTGCCAGCAGCCAAAGGGGGACCCAAGCTTTCTTT

d_gene: NA
j_gene: TRBJ1-2
v_gene: TRBV10-1
abundance: once
CDR3aa: CASHIRYGYTF
CDR3nt: TGCGCCAGTCATATCCGCTATGGCTACACCTTC

d_gene: NA
j_gene: TRBJ2-5
v_gene: TRBV30
abundance: NA
CDR3aa: CASSGAVGTQYF
CDR3nt: TGTGCCTCCTCAGGCGCGGTAGGGACCCAGTACTTC

d_gene: NA
j_gene: TRBJ2-7
v_gene: TRBV5-6
abundance: NA
CDR3aa: CASSLGDSPYEQYF
CDR3nt: TGTGCCAGCAGCTTAGGTGACAGCCCCTACGAGCAGTACTTC

d_gene: TRBD1
j_gene: TRBJ1-2
v_gene: TRBV6-2/TRBV6-3
abundance: NA
CDR3aa: CASSYPGTGNGYTF
CDR3nt: TGTGCCAGCAGTTATCCCGGGACAGGGAATGGCTACACCTTC

d_gene: NA
j_gene: TRBJ1-1
v_gene: TRBV5-8
abundance: NA
CDR3aa: CASREAFF
CDR3nt: TGTGCCAGCAGGGAGGCTTTCTTT

d_gene: NA
j_gene: TRBJ1-5
v_gene: TRBV9
abundance: NA
CDR3aa: CASSVSPQSHEPQHF
CDR3nt: TGTGCCAGCAGCGTAAGTCCACAATCACACGAGCCCCAGCATTTT

d_gene: TRBD2
j_gene: TRBJ2-2
v_gene: TRBV28
abundance: NA
CDR3aa: CASSLRGGRRSTGELFF
CDR3nt: TGTGCCAGCAGTTTACGCGGGGGGCGGCGCAGCACCGGGGAGCTGTTTTTT

d_gene: NA
j_gene: TRBJ1-1
v_gene: TRBV28
abundance: NA
CDR3aa: CASSLIGGAVRLNTEAFF
CDR3nt: TGTGCCAGCAGTTTAATAGGGGGGGCGGTTAGGTTGAACACTGAAGCTTTCTTT

d_gene: TRBD1
j_gene: TRBJ1-1
v_gene: TRBV5-1
abundance: NA
CDR3aa: CASSLQGARDTEAFF
CDR3nt: TGCGCCAGCAGCTTGCAGGGGGCGCGGGACACTGAAGCTTTCTTT

d_gene: NA
j_gene: TRBJ1-1
v_gene: TRBV6-5
abundance: NA
CDR3aa: CASSYVTGSTEAFF
CDR3nt: TGTGCCAGCAGTTACGTTACAGGGAGTACAGAAGCTTTCTTT

d_gene: NA
j_gene: TRBJ2-7
v_gene: TRBV9
abundance: NA
CDR3aa: CASSVDPGYEQYF
CDR3nt: TGTGCCAGCAGCGTAGATCCGGGTTACGAGCAGTACTTC

d_gene: NA
j_gene: TRBJ1-5
v_gene: TRBV7-2
abundance: NA
CDR3aa: CASSLVVQEANQPQHF
CDR3nt: TGTGCCAGCAGCTTAGTGGTCCAGGAGGCCAATCAGCCCCAGCATTTT

d_gene: NA
j_gene: TRBJ1-6
v_gene: TRBV19
abundance: NA
CDR3aa: CASSITPGPSSYNSPLHF
CDR3nt: TGTGCCAGTAGTATCACCCCGGGCCCTAGCTCCTATAATTCACCCCTCCACTTT

d_gene: NA
j_gene: TRBJ2-2
v_gene: TRBV10-1
abundance: NA
CDR3aa: CASSDGGIGTGELFF
CDR3nt: TGCGCCAGCAGTGACGGCGGGATCGGCACCGGGGAGCTGTTTTTT

d_gene: NA
j_gene: TRBJ1-1
v_gene: TRBV5-1
abundance: NA
CDR3aa: CASSFSERLNTEAFF
CDR3nt: TGCGCCAGCAGCTTTAGCGAGCGGCTGAACACTGAAGCTTTCTTT

d_gene: NA
j_gene: TRBJ1-3
v_gene: TRBV18
abundance: once
CDR3aa: CASSPFGTAAGNTIYF
CDR3nt: TGTGCCAGCTCACCATTTGGGACGGCAGCTGGAAACACCATATATTTT

d_gene: NA
j_gene: TRBJ1-1
v_gene: TRBV9
abundance: once
CDR3aa: CASSVTGTWAAFF
CDR3nt: TGTGCCAGCAGCGTCACCGGGACGTGGGCGGCTTTCTTT

d_gene: NA
j_gene: TRBJ1-2
v_gene: TRBV30
abundance: NA
CDR3aa: CAWREQRHGYTF
CDR3nt: TGTGCCTGGAGAGAGCAGCGGCATGGCTACACCTTC

d_gene: TRBD2
j_gene: TRBJ2-1
v_gene: TRBV6-2/TRBV6-3
abundance: NA
CDR3aa: CASSKWTSGGYNEQFF
CDR3nt: TGTGCCAGCAGTAAGTGGACTAGCGGGGGATACAATGAGCAGTTCTTC

d_gene: NA
j_gene: TRBJ1-3
v_gene: TRBV28
abundance: NA
CDR3aa: CASNTMTDYSGNTIYF
CDR3nt: TGTGCCAGCAACACGATGACAGACTACTCTGGAAACACCATATATTTT

d_gene: TRBD1
j_gene: TRBJ1-1
v_gene: TRBV12-3/TRBV12-4
abundance: NA
CDR3aa: CASDTGGGEAFF
CDR3nt: TGTGCCAGCGATACAGGGGGCGGTGAAGCTTTCTTT

d_gene: NA
j_gene: TRBJ2-7
v_gene: TRBV4-1
abundance: NA
CDR3aa: CASSQAQARDEQYF
CDR3nt: TGCGCCAGCAGCCAAGCCCAGGCTCGGGACGAGCAGTACTTC

d_gene: NA
j_gene: TRBJ2-3
v_gene: TRBV30
abundance: NA
CDR3aa: CAFSSTDTQYF
CDR3nt: TGTGCTTTTTCTAGCACAGATACGCAGTATTTT

d_gene: NA
j_gene: TRBJ1-5
v_gene: TRBV7-9
abundance: NA
CDR3aa: CASSLARGFGDQPQHF
CDR3nt: TGTGCCAGCAGCTTAGCGAGGGGGTTCGGCGATCAGCCCCAGCATTTT

d_gene: NA
j_gene: TRBJ2-1
v_gene: TRBV21-1
abundance: once
CDR3aa: CASSGPGNEQFF
CDR3nt: TGTGCCAGCAGCGGCCCAGGGAATGAGCAGTTCTTC

d_gene: TRBD1
j_gene: TRBJ1-1
v_gene: TRBV28
abundance: NA
CDR3aa: CASVQGAVSTEAFF
CDR3nt: TGTGCCAGCGTACAGGGGGCGGTGAGCACTGAAGCTTTCTTT

d_gene: TRBD1
j_gene: TRBJ1-5
v_gene: TRBV9
abundance: once
CDR3aa: CASSGQGADQPQHF
CDR3nt: TGTGCCAGCAGCGGACAGGGGGCTGATCAGCCCCAGCATTTT

d_gene: NA
j_gene: TRBJ1-2
v_gene: TRBV7-8
abundance: NA
CDR3aa: CASSPPAAPYGYTF
CDR3nt: TGTGCCAGCAGCCCCCCAGCAGCCCCTTATGGCTACACCTTC

d_gene: NA
j_gene: TRBJ1-6
v_gene: TRBV2
abundance: NA
CDR3aa: CASSVRGGESSPLHF
CDR3nt: TGTGCCAGCAGTGTAAGGGGAGGGGAAAGTTCACCCCTCCACTTT

d_gene: NA
j_gene: TRBJ1-2
v_gene: TRBV6-5
abundance: NA
CDR3aa: CASLIYRVGGYTF
CDR3nt: TGTGCCAGCCTTATCTACAGGGTAGGTGGCTACACCTTC

d_gene: TRBD2
j_gene: TRBJ2-3
v_gene: TRBV27
abundance: NA
CDR3aa: CASSLWSGGADTQYF
CDR3nt: TGTGCCAGCAGTTTATGGAGCGGGGGGGCGGATACGCAGTATTTT

d_gene: NA
j_gene: TRBJ2-2
v_gene: TRBV18
abundance: NA
CDR3aa: CASRDKQGGTGELFF
CDR3nt: TGTGCCAGCCGAGATAAACAGGGTGGAACCGGGGAGCTGTTTTTT

d_gene: TRBD1
j_gene: TRBJ1-2
v_gene: TRBV11-2
abundance: NA
CDR3aa: CASSQDRGGGYTF
CDR3nt: TGTGCCAGCAGCCAGGACAGGGGAGGCGGCTACACCTTC

d_gene: NA
j_gene: TRBJ2-2
v_gene: TRBV9
abundance: once
CDR3aa: CASSPGTFTGELFF
CDR3nt: TGTGCCAGCAGCCCCGGGACCTTCACCGGGGAGCTGTTTTTT